The sequence of this T cell receptor (beta chain) was determined in a study of beta chain features in type 1 diabetes. Turning to the study itself: Examination covered around 110 million sorted cells spanning all samples.

Overall study results and limits: Sampled from patients, naive, central memory and Treg TCRB repertoires appeared more similar than those sampled from healthy donors. VDJ junctions in type 1 diabetes patients carried more deletions and fewer insertions.

In regard to this clone: Its antigen remains unidentified. Other DNA sequences in the same sample also yield this CDR3.

Purity exceeding 98% was reached by all sorted populations. The study reverse transcribed the entire isolated RNA, so it sequenced expressed TCRB transcripts. The table came from immunoSEQ multiplex PCR; TCRdb's copy has only in-frame clones and leaves some out. The sample contains under 550,000 clones, 9.5% to 12% of which appear only once. V lost 0 bases to trimming and J lost 1 base, with 4 bases between them. Germline V gene data show CDR1 as SGDLS and CDR2 as YYNGEE. This CDR3 spans 13 amino acids. The chain employs TRBV9 and TRBJ1-1; D not resolved. The TCR was taken from a woman younger than 30 in good health. Sequencing was carried out using naive CD4+ T cells from blood. The CDR3 nucleotides are TGTGCCAGCAGCGTAGCCAGGAACACTGAAGCTTTCTTT. The encoded protein is CASSVARNTEAFF.